The clone carrying this T cell receptor beta chain showed up just a few times. The antigen is unknown. This specimen comes from a study of T-cell memory formation after mild COVID-19. Study findings and constraints: CD8+ contracting clones occupied EMRA, while CD4+ ones occupied mainly CM and EM. A balance of CD4 and CD8 characterized clones contracting day 15 to 85, whereas later expanders leaned CD4+.

The V gene's germline CDR1 is SGHRS and CDR2 YFSETQ. The ends lost 5 bases at V and 2 bases at J; junction bases unmatched: 18. CDR3 length: 20 residues. With constant-segment primers, 5'RACE yielded cDNA libraries of TCR alpha and TCR beta that carried sample barcodes and UMIs. TCRdb re-derived calls from the 5' RACE reads in MiXCR, one entry per CDR3 protein. The data show a few hundred thousand distinct CDR3 sequences, less than 20% seen once. The sequence came from a man aged 18-30 years who had mild COVID-19 (a few samples of this study predate the infection). Cell type and time point are not known. The chain joins TRBV5-1 to TRBJ2-6; 8 bases are shared with TRBD1. Input material: PBMCs or a T cell subset sorted from them (not recorded which). CDR3 nucleotide sequence: TGCGCCAGCAGATTTAGGCCGGGACAGGAAGGATTCGCTGGGGCCAACGTCCTGACTTTC. It is translated as CASRFRPGQEGFAGANVLTF.